A selection of T cell receptor beta chains follows, all from one sample in a study of response to subunit inactivated influenza vaccine. A single record per CDR3 protein comes from TCRdb applying MiXCR to the RT-PCR reads. The sample shows about half a million distinct CDR3 sequences, 7.6% of them seen only once. Sequenced material: PBMCs from blood, taken around 25 months after vaccination. The receptors stem from a man between 50 and 75 years old who received an inactivated influenza vaccine. The CDR3 runs from the conserved cysteine through the conserved F or W. The D gene is left open where the match is weak. Clone size is given for some rows only: seen once, a few or many times, or a class if the clone is expanded.

d_gene: -; abundance: -; j_gene: TRBJ1-5; v_gene: TRBV29-1; CDR3nt: TGCAGCGTCGTAGTCGATAGCAATCAGCCCCAGCATTTT; CDR3aa: CSVVVDSNQPQHF
d_gene: TRBD1; abundance: -; j_gene: TRBJ2-1; v_gene: TRBV3-1; CDR3nt: TGTGCCAGCAGCCAGTCCGGGACAGGGATCAATGAGCAGTTCTTC; CDR3aa: CASSQSGTGINEQFF
d_gene: -; abundance: few; j_gene: TRBJ1-5; v_gene: TRBV12-3/TRBV12-4; CDR3nt: TGTGCCAGCAGTTCGTCTTTTGTACGGCTCAATCAGCCCCAGCATTTT; CDR3aa: CASSSSFVRLNQPQHF
d_gene: TRBD2; abundance: -; j_gene: TRBJ2-2; v_gene: TRBV12-3/TRBV12-4; CDR3nt: TGTGCCAGCAGTTTAGTGGGAGGGCCGCCCGGGGAGCTGTTTTTT; CDR3aa: CASSLVGGPPGELFF
d_gene: -; abundance: many; j_gene: TRBJ2-5; v_gene: TRBV6-2/TRBV6-3; CDR3nt: TGTGCCAGCACCCCGGGACTGGTAGAGACCCAGTACTTC; CDR3aa: CASTPGLVETQYF
d_gene: TRBD1; abundance: many; j_gene: TRBJ2-1; v_gene: TRBV10-3; CDR3nt: TGTGCCATCAGCGTATTACCGGGACAGGGGGCGACTGAGCAGTTCTTC; CDR3aa: CAISVLPGQGATEQFF
d_gene: TRBD2; abundance: few; j_gene: TRBJ2-1; v_gene: TRBV15; CDR3nt: TGTGCCACCAGCAGAGGGTCGGGACTAGCGGGACACAATGAGCAGTTCTTC; CDR3aa: CATSRGSGLAGHNEQFF
d_gene: -; abundance: many; j_gene: TRBJ2-5; v_gene: TRBV20-1; CDR3nt: TGCAGTGCTAGAGAACGGGGAAAATTAGGGGACCAGTACTTC; CDR3aa: CSARERGKLGDQYF
d_gene: -; abundance: many; j_gene: TRBJ1-1; v_gene: TRBV20-1; CDR3nt: TGCAGTGCTGGGCAGGGATTCACTGAAGCTTTCTTT; CDR3aa: CSAGQGFTEAFF
d_gene: -; abundance: few; j_gene: TRBJ2-5; v_gene: TRBV24-1; CDR3nt: TGTGCCACCAGTGATTACGGGGGCGCGATTCAAGAGACCCAGTACTTC; CDR3aa: CATSDYGGAIQETQYF
d_gene: TRBD1; abundance: many; j_gene: TRBJ1-3; v_gene: TRBV20-1; CDR3nt: TGCAGTTACGACAGGGGGCTCTCTGGAAACACCATATATTTT; CDR3aa: CSYDRGLSGNTIYF
d_gene: TRBD2; abundance: many; j_gene: TRBJ2-2; v_gene: TRBV6-5; CDR3nt: TGTGCCAGCAGTTATGATCTAGCGGGGTACACCGGGGAGCTGTTTTTT; CDR3aa: CASSYDLAGYTGELFF
d_gene: TRBD1; abundance: -; j_gene: TRBJ2-1; v_gene: TRBV6-1; CDR3nt: TGTGCCAGCAGTACCGGACAGGGGTACTACAATGAGCAGTTCTTC; CDR3aa: CASSTGQGYYNEQFF
d_gene: TRBD2; abundance: few; j_gene: TRBJ2-1; v_gene: TRBV7-6; CDR3nt: TGTGCCAGCACCCGGGGAAGCGGGGGTAGCTACAATGAGCAGTTCTTC; CDR3aa: CASTRGSGGSYNEQFF
d_gene: TRBD1; abundance: -; j_gene: TRBJ2-7; v_gene: TRBV7-9; CDR3nt: TGTGCCAGTTGCACGGGGACCGGACAGGGATACGAGCAGTACTTC; CDR3aa: CASCTGTGQGYEQYF
d_gene: TRBD1; abundance: -; j_gene: TRBJ2-6; v_gene: TRBV11-1; CDR3nt: TGTGCCAGCAGCCAACACCGGGACAGGTACTCTGGGGCCAACGTCCTGACTTTC; CDR3aa: CASSQHRDRYSGANVLTF
d_gene: -; abundance: many; j_gene: TRBJ1-2; v_gene: TRBV28; CDR3nt: TGTGCCAGCAGCCTAAGGGGCTCCTATGGCTACACCTTC; CDR3aa: CASSLRGSYGYTF
d_gene: TRBD1; abundance: few; j_gene: TRBJ1-6; v_gene: TRBV5-1; CDR3nt: TGCGCCAGCAGCTCGGGGGACAGCTATAATTCACCCCTCCACTTT; CDR3aa: CASSSGDSYNSPLHF
d_gene: -; abundance: few; j_gene: TRBJ2-7; v_gene: TRBV2; CDR3nt: TGTGCCCTCAGGGTTCAAGTCCACGAGCAGTACTTC; CDR3aa: CALRVQVHEQYF
d_gene: -; abundance: many; j_gene: TRBJ2-3; v_gene: TRBV3-1; CDR3nt: TGTGCCAGCAGCAGACGGACATGGGGCACAGATACGCAGTATTTT; CDR3aa: CASSRRTWGTDTQYF
d_gene: TRBD1; abundance: many; j_gene: TRBJ2-1; v_gene: TRBV20-1; CDR3nt: TGCAGTGCACCCCGGACAGGGGGATACAATGAGCAGTTCTTC; CDR3aa: CSAPRTGGYNEQFF
d_gene: TRBD2; abundance: few; j_gene: TRBJ2-3; v_gene: TRBV20-1; CDR3nt: TGCAGTGCTAGCCCCGGACTAGCGGGAGGGCAAGATACGCAGTATTTT; CDR3aa: CSASPGLAGGQDTQYF
d_gene: TRBD1; abundance: many; j_gene: TRBJ1-2; v_gene: TRBV4-2; CDR3nt: TGTGCCAGCAGCCAGGGGACAGATATTAACTATGGCTACACCTTC; CDR3aa: CASSQGTDINYGYTF
d_gene: -; abundance: many; j_gene: TRBJ1-5; v_gene: TRBV27; CDR3nt: TGTGCCAGCAGTAGTAACTTAAACAATCAGCCCCAGCATTTT; CDR3aa: CASSSNLNNQPQHF
d_gene: -; abundance: many; j_gene: TRBJ2-3; v_gene: TRBV19; CDR3nt: TGTGCCAGTAGTCCACAGCACAGCACAGATACGCAGTATTTT; CDR3aa: CASSPQHSTDTQYF
d_gene: -; abundance: many; j_gene: TRBJ2-1; v_gene: TRBV4-1; CDR3nt: TGCGCCAGCAGCCAAGTGGCGGGGAAATACAATGAGCAGTTCTTC; CDR3aa: CASSQVAGKYNEQFF
d_gene: TRBD2; abundance: many; j_gene: TRBJ2-5; v_gene: TRBV4-1; CDR3nt: TGCGCCAGCAGCCAGACTAGCGGGGGCGTCGAGACCCAGTACTTC; CDR3aa: CASSQTSGGVETQYF
d_gene: -; abundance: many; j_gene: TRBJ2-7; v_gene: TRBV3-1; CDR3nt: TGTGCCAGCAGCCAAGCGTCGGCATCCTCCTACGAGCAGTACTTC; CDR3aa: CASSQASASSYEQYF
d_gene: -; abundance: few; j_gene: TRBJ2-3; v_gene: TRBV29-1; CDR3nt: TGCAGCGTTGATTTTCGCGGCAGCGATACGCAGTATTTT; CDR3aa: CSVDFRGSDTQYF
d_gene: -; abundance: many; j_gene: TRBJ2-7; v_gene: TRBV27; CDR3nt: TGTGCCAGCATTGGGGACGGGATCGAGCAGTACTTC; CDR3aa: CASIGDGIEQYF
d_gene: TRBD1; abundance: -; j_gene: TRBJ2-5; v_gene: TRBV25-1; CDR3nt: TGTGCCAGCAGTGAAGTCGGGACAGGGGTTGAGACCCAGTACTTC; CDR3aa: CASSEVGTGVETQYF
d_gene: -; abundance: few; j_gene: TRBJ1-2; v_gene: TRBV12-3/TRBV12-4; CDR3nt: TGTGTCAGCACTACAGGGACGGGGGGCTACACCTTC; CDR3aa: CVSTTGTGGYTF
d_gene: -; abundance: few; j_gene: TRBJ2-5; v_gene: TRBV25-1; CDR3nt: TGTGCCAGCAGTGATGGGTCCGGTGGGGAGACCCAGTACTTC; CDR3aa: CASSDGSGGETQYF
d_gene: TRBD2; abundance: -; j_gene: TRBJ2-7; v_gene: TRBV4-3; CDR3nt: TGCGCCAGCAGCCAAGTAGCGGGGGGATCCTACGAGCAGTACTTC; CDR3aa: CASSQVAGGSYEQYF
d_gene: -; abundance: few; j_gene: TRBJ2-2; v_gene: TRBV12-3/TRBV12-4; CDR3nt: TGTGCCAGCAGCCCAGATGAAGCGAACACCGGGGAGCTGTTTTTT; CDR3aa: CASSPDEANTGELFF
d_gene: -; abundance: many; j_gene: TRBJ2-1; v_gene: TRBV3-1; CDR3nt: TGTGCCAGCAGCCAGAGGTTAAGCTCCTACAATGAGCAGTTCTTC; CDR3aa: CASSQRLSSYNEQFF
d_gene: -; abundance: -; j_gene: TRBJ2-3; v_gene: TRBV4-3; CDR3nt: TGCGCCAGCGCGAGGCAGGACACAGATACGCAGTATTTT; CDR3aa: CASARQDTDTQYF
d_gene: -; abundance: -; j_gene: TRBJ1-1; v_gene: TRBV5-6; CDR3nt: TGTGCCAGCAGCTTTACGGTGATGAACACTGAAGCTTTCTTT; CDR3aa: CASSFTVMNTEAFF
d_gene: -; abundance: -; j_gene: TRBJ2-3; v_gene: TRBV6-5; CDR3nt: TGTGCCAGCAGTTACGTTAGTCCGAGGTATACGGATACGCAGTATTTT; CDR3aa: CASSYVSPRYTDTQYF
d_gene: -; abundance: -; j_gene: TRBJ2-7; v_gene: TRBV9; CDR3nt: TGTGCCAGCAGCGTAGGCCTAGCGTTCGAGCAGTACTTC; CDR3aa: CASSVGLAFEQYF
d_gene: TRBD1; abundance: -; j_gene: TRBJ2-4; v_gene: TRBV12-3/TRBV12-4; CDR3nt: TGTGCCAGCAGTTTGGGGGGACAGGGGGCGAGGGCCAAAAACATTCAGTACTTC; CDR3aa: CASSLGGQGARAKNIQYF
d_gene: TRBD2; abundance: -; j_gene: TRBJ2-7; v_gene: TRBV5-1; CDR3nt: TGCGCCAGCAGCCATAGCGGGAGGGGAACCTACGAGCAGTACTTC; CDR3aa: CASSHSGRGTYEQYF
d_gene: -; abundance: few; j_gene: TRBJ2-5; v_gene: TRBV7-9; CDR3nt: TGTGCCAGCAGCTTTTTCGGGGTCGGGGCTGTGGAGACCCAGTACTTC; CDR3aa: CASSFFGVGAVETQYF
d_gene: -; abundance: many; j_gene: TRBJ1-3; v_gene: TRBV12-3/TRBV12-4; CDR3nt: TGTGCCAGCAGTCCACCCCGAAGCTCTGGAAACACCATATATTTT; CDR3aa: CASSPPRSSGNTIYF
d_gene: -; abundance: many; j_gene: TRBJ1-2; v_gene: TRBV27; CDR3nt: TGTGCCAGCAGCCAACAGGGCCCTATTAACTATGGCTACACCTTC; CDR3aa: CASSQQGPINYGYTF
d_gene: TRBD1; abundance: few; j_gene: TRBJ1-2; v_gene: TRBV18; CDR3nt: TGTGCCAGCTCACCCACAGGGGTCTCCGTCTATGGCTACACCTTC; CDR3aa: CASSPTGVSVYGYTF
d_gene: -; abundance: -; j_gene: TRBJ2-1; v_gene: TRBV5-1; CDR3nt: TGCGCCAGCAGCTTGGCCGGAAGCGACTACAATGAGCAGTTCTTC; CDR3aa: CASSLAGSDYNEQFF
d_gene: TRBD1; abundance: -; j_gene: TRBJ2-7; v_gene: TRBV3-1; CDR3nt: TGTGCCAGCAGCCTAGGGACAGGGGCCCGCGAGCAGTACTTC; CDR3aa: CASSLGTGAREQYF
d_gene: -; abundance: -; j_gene: TRBJ1-2; v_gene: TRBV27; CDR3nt: TGTGCCAGCAGTTTATCGGGGCCGGGTCTCTCCGGCTACACCTTC; CDR3aa: CASSLSGPGLSGYTF
d_gene: -; abundance: -; j_gene: TRBJ2-6; v_gene: TRBV19; CDR3nt: TGTGCCAGTAGTGCCTGGGGCAGGGGTTCGACTGGGGCCAACGTCCTGACTTTC; CDR3aa: CASSAWGRGSTGANVLTF
d_gene: -; abundance: many; j_gene: TRBJ2-3; v_gene: TRBV4-3; CDR3nt: TGCGCCAGCAGCCAAGAGTGGCGACTTAGCACAGATACGCAGTATTTT; CDR3aa: CASSQEWRLSTDTQYF
d_gene: TRBD1; abundance: few; j_gene: TRBJ2-1; v_gene: TRBV3-1; CDR3nt: TGTGCCAGCATCAACTCGGGGACAGGTCACAATGAGCAGTTCTTC; CDR3aa: CASINSGTGHNEQFF
d_gene: TRBD1; abundance: -; j_gene: TRBJ2-3; v_gene: TRBV6-2/TRBV6-3; CDR3nt: TGTGCCAGCAGCGACTCTCCGGGACAGTGGCCAGATACGCAGTATTTT; CDR3aa: CASSDSPGQWPDTQYF